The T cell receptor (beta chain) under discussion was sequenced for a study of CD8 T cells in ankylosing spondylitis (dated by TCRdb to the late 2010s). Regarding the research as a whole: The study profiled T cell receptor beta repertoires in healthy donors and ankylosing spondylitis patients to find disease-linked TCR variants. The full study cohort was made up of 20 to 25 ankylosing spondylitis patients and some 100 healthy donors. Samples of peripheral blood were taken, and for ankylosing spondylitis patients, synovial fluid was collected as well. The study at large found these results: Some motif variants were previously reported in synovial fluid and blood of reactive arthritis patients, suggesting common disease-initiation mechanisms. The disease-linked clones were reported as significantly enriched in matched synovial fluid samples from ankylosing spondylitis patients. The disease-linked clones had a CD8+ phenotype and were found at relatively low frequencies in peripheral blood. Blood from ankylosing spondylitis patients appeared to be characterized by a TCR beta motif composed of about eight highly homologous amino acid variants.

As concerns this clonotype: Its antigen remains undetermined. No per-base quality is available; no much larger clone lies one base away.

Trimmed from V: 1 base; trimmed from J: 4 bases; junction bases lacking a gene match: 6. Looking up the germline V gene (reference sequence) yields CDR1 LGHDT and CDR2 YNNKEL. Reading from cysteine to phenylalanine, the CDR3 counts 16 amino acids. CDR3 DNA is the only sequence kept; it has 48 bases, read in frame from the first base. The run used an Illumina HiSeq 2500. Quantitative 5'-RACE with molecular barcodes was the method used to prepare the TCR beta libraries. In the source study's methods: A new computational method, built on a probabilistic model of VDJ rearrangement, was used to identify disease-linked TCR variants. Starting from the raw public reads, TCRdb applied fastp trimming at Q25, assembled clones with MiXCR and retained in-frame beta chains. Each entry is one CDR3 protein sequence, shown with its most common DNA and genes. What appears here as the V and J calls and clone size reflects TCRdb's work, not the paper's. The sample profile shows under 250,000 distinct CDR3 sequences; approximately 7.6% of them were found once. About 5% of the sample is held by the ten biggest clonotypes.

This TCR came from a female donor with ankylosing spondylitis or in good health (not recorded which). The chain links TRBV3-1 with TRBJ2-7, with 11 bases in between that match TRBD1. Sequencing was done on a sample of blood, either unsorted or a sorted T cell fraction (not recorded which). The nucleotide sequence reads TGTGCCAGCAGCCAAGCCCCCGGACAGGGGGCTTACGAGCAGTACTTC. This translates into CASSQAPGQGAYEQYF.